This T cell receptor (beta chain) was obtained from a study of blood T cell repertoires in COVID-19. The CDR3 contains 16 residues. The V end lost 3 bases, the J end lost 0 bases, and 14 bases lay between the germline ends. Germline-derived CDR1 and CDR2 are SGHTA and FQGNSA. Clones were sequenced by immunoSEQ multiplex PCR, and TCRdb holds only the in-frame ones, with some missing. This table holds under 250,000 clones, about nine tenths found once. The sequencing input was peripheral blood. The receptor's source is a man aged 50 or older with COVID-19, enrolled during active disease. The genes are TRBV7-2 and TRBJ1-1, with D uncertain. CDR3 residues: CASSLLGAPLNTEAFF. As DNA, the CDR3 is TGTGCCAGCAGCTTGCTGGGAGCCCCTTTGAACACTGAAGCTTTCTTT.